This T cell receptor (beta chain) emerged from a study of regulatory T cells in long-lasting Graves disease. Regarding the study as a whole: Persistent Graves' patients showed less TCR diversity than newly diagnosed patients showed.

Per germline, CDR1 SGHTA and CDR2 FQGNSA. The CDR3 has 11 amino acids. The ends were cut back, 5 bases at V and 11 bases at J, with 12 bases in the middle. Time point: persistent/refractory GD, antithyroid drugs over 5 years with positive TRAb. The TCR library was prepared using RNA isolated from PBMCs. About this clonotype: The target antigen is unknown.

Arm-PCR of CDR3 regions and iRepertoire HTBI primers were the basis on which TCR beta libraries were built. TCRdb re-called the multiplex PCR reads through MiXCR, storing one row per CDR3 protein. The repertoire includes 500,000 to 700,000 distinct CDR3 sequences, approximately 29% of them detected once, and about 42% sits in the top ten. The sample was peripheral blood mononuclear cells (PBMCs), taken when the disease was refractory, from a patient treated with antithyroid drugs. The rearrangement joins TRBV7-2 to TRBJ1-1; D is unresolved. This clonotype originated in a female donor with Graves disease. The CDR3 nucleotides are TGTGCCAGCAGCGAAAGTAGTTTGGCTTTCTTT. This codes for CASSESSLAFF.